This TCR beta chain was profiled in a study of cytomegalovirus exposure and HLA in healthy donors. Turning to the study itself: Later, an analysis reported that the approximately 120 validation repertoires had used the same platform as the 550 to 750 first-cohort repertoires. Regarding the study as a whole: A later analysis found first-cohort TCR clusters tended to co-occur in the approximately 120 validation repertoires.

Method: immunoSEQ multiplex PCR; TCRdb's copy keeps in-frame clones and lacks some. The sample lists 150,000 to 200,000 clones; approximately 87% were seen once. Of note for this clone: The antigen remains undetermined.

Sequencing input: PBMCs. The receptor's source is a woman aged 25 to 39 in good health and CMV-seronegative.

CDR3 nucleotide sequence: TGTGCCAGCAGCTTAAGGGGGTCTGAAGCTTTCTTT. Translating gives CASSLRGSEAFF. The V and J genes are TRBV11-3 and TRBJ1-1; possible D gene TRBD1, 6 bases. Trimming took off 2 bases at V and 6 bases at J, with 7 bases between the two ends. Germline loops: CDR1 SGHNT, CDR2 YENEEA. There are 12 residues in the CDR3.